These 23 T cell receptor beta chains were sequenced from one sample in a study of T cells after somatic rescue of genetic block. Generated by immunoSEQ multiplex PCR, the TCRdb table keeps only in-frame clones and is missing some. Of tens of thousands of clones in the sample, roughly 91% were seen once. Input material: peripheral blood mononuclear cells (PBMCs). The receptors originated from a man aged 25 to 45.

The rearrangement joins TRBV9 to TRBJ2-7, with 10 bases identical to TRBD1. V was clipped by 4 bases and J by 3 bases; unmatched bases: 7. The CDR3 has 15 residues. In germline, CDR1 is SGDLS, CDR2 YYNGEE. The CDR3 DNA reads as TGTGCCAGCAGCCCCGGGACAGGGGCCCTCTACGAGCAGTACTTC. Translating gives CASSPGTGALYEQYF.

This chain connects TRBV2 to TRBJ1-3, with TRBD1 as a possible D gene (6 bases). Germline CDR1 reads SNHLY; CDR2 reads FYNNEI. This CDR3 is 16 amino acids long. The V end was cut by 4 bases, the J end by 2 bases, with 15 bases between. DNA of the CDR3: TGTGCCAGCAGTGCAACAGGGCGGTCGCCTGGAAACACCATATATTTT. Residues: CASSATGRSPGNTIYF.

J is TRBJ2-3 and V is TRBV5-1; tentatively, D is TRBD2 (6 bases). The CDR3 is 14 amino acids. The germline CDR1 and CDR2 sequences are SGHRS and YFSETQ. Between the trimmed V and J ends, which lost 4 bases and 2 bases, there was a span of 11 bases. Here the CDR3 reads CASSAGTYTDTQYF. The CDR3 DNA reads TGCGCCAGCAGCGCGGGGACTTACACAGATACGCAGTATTTT. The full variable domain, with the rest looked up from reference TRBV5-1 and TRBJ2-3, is KAGVTQTPRYLIKTRGQQVTLSCSPISGHRSVSWYQQTPGQGLQFLFEYFSETQRNKGNFPGRFSGRQFSNSRSEMNVSTLELGDSALYLCASSAGTYTDTQYFGPGTRLTVL.

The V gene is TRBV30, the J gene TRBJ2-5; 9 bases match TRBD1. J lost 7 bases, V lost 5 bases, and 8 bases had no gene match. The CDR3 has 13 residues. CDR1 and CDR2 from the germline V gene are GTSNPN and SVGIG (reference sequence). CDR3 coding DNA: TGTGCCTGGGGGACAGGGCGTATGGGGACCCAGTACTTC. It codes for CAWGTGRMGTQYF.

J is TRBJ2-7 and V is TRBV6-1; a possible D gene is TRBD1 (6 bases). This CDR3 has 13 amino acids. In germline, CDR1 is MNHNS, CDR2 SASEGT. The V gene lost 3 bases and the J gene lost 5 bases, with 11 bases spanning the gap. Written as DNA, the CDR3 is TGTGCCAGCAGTGAGCAGGGGCGGGACGAGCAGTACTTC. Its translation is CASSEQGRDEQYF.

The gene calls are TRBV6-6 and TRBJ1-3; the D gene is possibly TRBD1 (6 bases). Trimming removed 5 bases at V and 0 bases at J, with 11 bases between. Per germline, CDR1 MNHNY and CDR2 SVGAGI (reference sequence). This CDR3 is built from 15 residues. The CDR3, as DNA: TGTGCCAGCAGTAACCACAGGGCCTCTGGAAACACCATATATTTT. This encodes CASSNHRASGNTIYF.

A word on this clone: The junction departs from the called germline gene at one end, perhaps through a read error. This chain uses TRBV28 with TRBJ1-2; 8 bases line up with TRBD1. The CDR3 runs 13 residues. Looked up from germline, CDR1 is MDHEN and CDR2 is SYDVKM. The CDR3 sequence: CSVDGTGTNGYTF. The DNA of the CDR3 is TGCAGCGTGGACGGGACAGGCACCAATGGCTACACCTTC.

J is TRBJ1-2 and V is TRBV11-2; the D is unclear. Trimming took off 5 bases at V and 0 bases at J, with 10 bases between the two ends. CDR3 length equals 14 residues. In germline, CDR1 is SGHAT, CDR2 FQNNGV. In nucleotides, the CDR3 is TGTGCCAGCAGCGTGTCCAGCGCTAACTATGGCTACACCTTC. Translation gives CASSVSSANYGYTF.

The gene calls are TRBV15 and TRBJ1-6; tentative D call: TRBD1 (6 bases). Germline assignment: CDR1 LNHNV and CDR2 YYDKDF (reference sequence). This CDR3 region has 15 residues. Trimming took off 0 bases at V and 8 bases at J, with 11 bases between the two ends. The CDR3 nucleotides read TGTGCCACCAGCAGAGATCTGAGACAGGATTCACCCCTCCACTTT. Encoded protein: CATSRDLRQDSPLHF.

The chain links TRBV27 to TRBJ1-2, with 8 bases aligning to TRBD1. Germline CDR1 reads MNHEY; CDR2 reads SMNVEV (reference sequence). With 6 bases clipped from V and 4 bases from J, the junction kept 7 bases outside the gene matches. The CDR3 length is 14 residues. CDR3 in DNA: TGTGCCAGCAGAATGACAGGGGTGAGCTATGGCTACACCTTC. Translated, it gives CASRMTGVSYGYTF.

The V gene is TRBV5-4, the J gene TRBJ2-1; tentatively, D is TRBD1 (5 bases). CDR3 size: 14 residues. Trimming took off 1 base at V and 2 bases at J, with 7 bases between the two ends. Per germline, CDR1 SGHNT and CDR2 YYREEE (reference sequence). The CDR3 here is CASSLWGAYNEQFF. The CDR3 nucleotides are TGTGCCAGCAGCTTGTGGGGCGCCTACAATGAGCAGTTCTTC.

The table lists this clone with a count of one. The CDR3 bases are TGTGCCAGCAGCGCTGCGAGTGGGAGGGGGCTAGGGAATCAGCCCCAGCATTTT. It yields the protein CASSAASGRGLGNQPQHF. The chain is built from TRBV12-1 and TRBJ1-5. TRBV12-1 is a pseudogene. The CDR3 contains 18 residues.

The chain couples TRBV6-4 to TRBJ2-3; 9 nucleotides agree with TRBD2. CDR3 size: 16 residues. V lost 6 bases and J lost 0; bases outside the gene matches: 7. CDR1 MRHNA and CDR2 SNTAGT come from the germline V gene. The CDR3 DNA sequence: TGTGCCAGCAGCCCACTAGCGGGCTATAGCACAGATACGCAGTATTTT. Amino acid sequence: CASSPLAGYSTDTQYF.

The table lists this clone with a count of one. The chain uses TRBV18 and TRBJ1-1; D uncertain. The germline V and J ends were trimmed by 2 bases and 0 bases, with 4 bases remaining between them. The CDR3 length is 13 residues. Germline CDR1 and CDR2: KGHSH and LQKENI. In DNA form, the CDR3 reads TGTGCCAGCTCACCATGGTTGAACACTGAAGCTTTCTTT. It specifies CASSPWLNTEAFF.

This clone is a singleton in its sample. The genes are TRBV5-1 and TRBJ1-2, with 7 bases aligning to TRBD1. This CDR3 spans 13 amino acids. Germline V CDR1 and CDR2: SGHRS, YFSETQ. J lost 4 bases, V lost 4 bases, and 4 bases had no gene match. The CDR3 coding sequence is TGCGCCAGCAGCCAAGGGGGCGCCTATGGCTACACCTTC. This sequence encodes CASSQGGAYGYTF.

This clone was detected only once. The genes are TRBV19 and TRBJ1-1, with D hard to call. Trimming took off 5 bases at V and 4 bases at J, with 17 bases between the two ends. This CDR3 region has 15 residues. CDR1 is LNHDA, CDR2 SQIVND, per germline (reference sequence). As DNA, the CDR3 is TGTGCCAGTAGTCCCCTTGGGGTGGTCGGCACTGAAGCTTTCTTT. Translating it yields CASSPLGVVGTEAFF.

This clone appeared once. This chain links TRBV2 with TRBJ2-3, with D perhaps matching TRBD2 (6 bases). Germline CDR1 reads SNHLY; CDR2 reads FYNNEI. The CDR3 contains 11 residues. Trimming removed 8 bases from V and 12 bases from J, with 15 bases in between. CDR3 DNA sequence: TGTGCCAGCCGGGGGACTCTGATACAGTATTTT. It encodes CASRGTLIQYF.

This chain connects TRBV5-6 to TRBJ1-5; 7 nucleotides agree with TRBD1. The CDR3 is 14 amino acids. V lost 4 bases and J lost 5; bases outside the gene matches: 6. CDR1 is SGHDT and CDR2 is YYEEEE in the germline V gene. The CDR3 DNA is TGTGCCAGCAGCGTACAGGGGTGGGATCAGCCCCAGCATTTT. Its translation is CASSVQGWDQPQHF.

The CDR3 sequence: CASSLPDREVVSLAKNIQYF. The CDR3 DNA sequence: TGTGCCAGCAGTCTGCCGGACAGGGAGGTGGTATCCCTAGCCAAAAACATTCAGTACTTC. The rearrangement uses TRBV27 and TRBJ2-4, with 8 bases that match TRBD1. The CDR3 covers 20 residues. The V gene end was trimmed by 5 bases and the J gene end by 0 bases; junction bases not matched to a gene: 18. In germline, CDR1 is MNHEY, CDR2 SMNVEV (reference sequence).

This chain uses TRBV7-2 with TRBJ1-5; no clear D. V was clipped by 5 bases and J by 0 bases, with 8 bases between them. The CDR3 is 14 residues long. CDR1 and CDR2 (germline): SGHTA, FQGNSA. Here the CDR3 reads CASSEEGSNQPQHF. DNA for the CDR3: TGTGCCAGCAGCGAAGAAGGTAGCAATCAGCCCCAGCATTTT. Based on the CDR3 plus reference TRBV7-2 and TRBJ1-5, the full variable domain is GAGVSQSPSNKVTEKGKDVELRCDPISGHTALYWYRQSLGQGLEFLIYFQGNSAPDKSGLPSDRFSAERTGGSVSTLTIQRTQQEDSAVYLCASSEEGSNQPQHFGDGTRLSIL.

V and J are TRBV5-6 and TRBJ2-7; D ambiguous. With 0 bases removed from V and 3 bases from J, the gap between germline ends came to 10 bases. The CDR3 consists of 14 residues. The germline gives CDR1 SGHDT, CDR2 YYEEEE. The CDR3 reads CASSLGQVLYEQYF. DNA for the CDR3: TGTGCCAGCAGCTTGGGGCAGGTGCTCTACGAGCAGTACTTC.

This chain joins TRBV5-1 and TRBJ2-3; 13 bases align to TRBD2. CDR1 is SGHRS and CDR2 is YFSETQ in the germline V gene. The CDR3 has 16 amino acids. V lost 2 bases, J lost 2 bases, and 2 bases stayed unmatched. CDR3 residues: CASSFGTSGATDTQYF. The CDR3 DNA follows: TGCGCCAGCAGCTTCGGGACTAGCGGGGCCACAGATACGCAGTATTTT. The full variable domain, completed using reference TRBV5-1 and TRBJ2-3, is KAGVTQTPRYLIKTRGQQVTLSCSPISGHRSVSWYQQTPGQGLQFLFEYFSETQRNKGNFPGRFSGRQFSNSRSEMNVSTLELGDSALYLCASSFGTSGATDTQYFGPGTRLTVL.

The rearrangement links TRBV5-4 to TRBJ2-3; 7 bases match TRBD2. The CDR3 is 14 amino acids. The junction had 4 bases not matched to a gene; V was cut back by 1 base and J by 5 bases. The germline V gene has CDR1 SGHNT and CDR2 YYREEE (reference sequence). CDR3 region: CASSLWASGDTQYF. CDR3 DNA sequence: TGTGCCAGCAGCTTGTGGGCTAGCGGAGATACGCAGTATTTT.